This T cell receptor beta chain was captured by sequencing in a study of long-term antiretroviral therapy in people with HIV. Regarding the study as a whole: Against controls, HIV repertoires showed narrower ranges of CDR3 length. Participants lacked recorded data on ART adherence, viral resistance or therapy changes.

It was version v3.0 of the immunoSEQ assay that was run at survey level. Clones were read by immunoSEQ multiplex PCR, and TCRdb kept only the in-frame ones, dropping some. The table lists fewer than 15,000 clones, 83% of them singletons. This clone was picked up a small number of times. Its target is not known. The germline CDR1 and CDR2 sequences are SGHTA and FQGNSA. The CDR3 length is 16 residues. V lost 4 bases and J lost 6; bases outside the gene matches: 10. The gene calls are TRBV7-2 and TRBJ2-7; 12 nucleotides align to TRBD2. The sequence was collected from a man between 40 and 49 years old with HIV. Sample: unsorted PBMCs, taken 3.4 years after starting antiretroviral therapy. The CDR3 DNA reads TGTGCCAGCAGCTCTACCACTAGCGGGAGGATCGGCGAGCAGTACTTC. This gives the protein CASSSTTSGRIGEQYF.